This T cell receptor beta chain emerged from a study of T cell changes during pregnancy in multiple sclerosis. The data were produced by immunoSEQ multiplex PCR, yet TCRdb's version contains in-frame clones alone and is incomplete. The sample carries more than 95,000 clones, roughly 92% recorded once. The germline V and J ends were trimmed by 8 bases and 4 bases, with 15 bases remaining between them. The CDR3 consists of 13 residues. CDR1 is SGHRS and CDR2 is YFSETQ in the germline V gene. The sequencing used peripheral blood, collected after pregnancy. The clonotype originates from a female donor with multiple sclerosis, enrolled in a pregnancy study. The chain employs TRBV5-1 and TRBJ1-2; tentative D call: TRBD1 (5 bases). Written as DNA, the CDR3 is TGCGCCAGTGGGGCTGGGGTCAGCTATGGCTACACCTTC. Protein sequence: CASGAGVSYGYTF.